The present T cell receptor (beta chain) was sequenced within a study of blood T cell repertoires in COVID-19. Study-level background: Samples of COVID-19 (acute and convalescent) were obtained from the United States, Italy and Spain.

In the original processing: Estimation of nucleated cell counts relied on the amplification of reference gene primers. The protocol was immunoSEQ multiplex PCR, while the TCRdb copy is restricted to in-frame clones and leaves out a portion. The D gene and trimming were derived from the DNA, and the V and J assignments and clone size from that table. The repertoire has some 130,000 clones, about 91% of them found once; the top ten carry approximately 10%. The CDR3 has 17 amino acids. Germline CDR1 is SGHRS and CDR2 is YFSETQ. Trimming pared 4 bases from V and 2 bases from J, leaving 21 bases between. This clonotype originated in a man aged 50-59 years with acute or convalescent COVID-19. The sample taken for sequencing was peripheral blood. The chain recombines TRBV5-1 with TRBJ1-1, with TRBD1 as a possible D gene (6 bases). Written as DNA, the CDR3 is TGCGCCAGCAGCCCGACGGGGGGCCGGCGGATAAACACTGAAGCTTTCTTT. It translates to CASSPTGGRRINTEAFF.